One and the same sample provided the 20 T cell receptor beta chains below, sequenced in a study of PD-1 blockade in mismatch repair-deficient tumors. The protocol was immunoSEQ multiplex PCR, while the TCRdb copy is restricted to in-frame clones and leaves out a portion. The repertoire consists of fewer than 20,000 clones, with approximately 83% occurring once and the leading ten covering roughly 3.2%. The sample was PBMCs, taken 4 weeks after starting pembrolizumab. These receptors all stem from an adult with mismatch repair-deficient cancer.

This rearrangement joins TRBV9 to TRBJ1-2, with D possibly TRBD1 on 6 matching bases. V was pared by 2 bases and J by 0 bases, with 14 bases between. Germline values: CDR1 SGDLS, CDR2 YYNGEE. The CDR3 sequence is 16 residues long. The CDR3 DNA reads TGTGCCAGCAGCGTCAACCCCGGGACAACTAACTATGGCTACACCTTC. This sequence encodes CASSVNPGTTNYGYTF. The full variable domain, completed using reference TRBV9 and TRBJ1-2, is DSGVTQTPKHLITATGQRVTLRCSPRSGDLSVYWYQQSLDQGLQFLIQYYNGEERAKGNILERFSAQQFPDLHSELNLSSLELGDSALYFCASSVNPGTTNYGYTFGSGTRLTVV.

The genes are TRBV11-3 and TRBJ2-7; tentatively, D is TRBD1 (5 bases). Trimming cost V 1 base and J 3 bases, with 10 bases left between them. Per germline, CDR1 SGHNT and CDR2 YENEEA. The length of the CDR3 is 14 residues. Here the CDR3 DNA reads TGTGCCAGCAGCTTAGCCGCTCAGGGCTACGAGCAGTACTTC. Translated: CASSLAAQGYEQYF.

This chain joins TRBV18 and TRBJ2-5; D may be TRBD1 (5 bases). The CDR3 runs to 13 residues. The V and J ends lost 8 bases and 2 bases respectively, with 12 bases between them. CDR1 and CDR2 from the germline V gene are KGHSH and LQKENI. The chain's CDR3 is CASTAGRQETQYF. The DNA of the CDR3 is TGTGCCAGCACTGCAGGGCGACAAGAGACCCAGTACTTC.

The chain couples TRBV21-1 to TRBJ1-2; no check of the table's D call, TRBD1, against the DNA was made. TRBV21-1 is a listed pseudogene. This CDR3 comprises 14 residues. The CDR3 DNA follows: TGTGCCAGCAGCAAAGCGCGTGGGGGCCATGGCTACACCTTC. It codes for CASSKARGGHGYTF.

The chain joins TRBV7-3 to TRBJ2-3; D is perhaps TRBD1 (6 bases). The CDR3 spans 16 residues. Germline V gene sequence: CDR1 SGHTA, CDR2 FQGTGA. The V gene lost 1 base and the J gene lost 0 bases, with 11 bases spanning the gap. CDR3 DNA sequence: TGTGCCAGCAGCTTAAACCCAGGGGCCAGCACAGATACGCAGTATTTT. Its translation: CASSLNPGASTDTQYF.

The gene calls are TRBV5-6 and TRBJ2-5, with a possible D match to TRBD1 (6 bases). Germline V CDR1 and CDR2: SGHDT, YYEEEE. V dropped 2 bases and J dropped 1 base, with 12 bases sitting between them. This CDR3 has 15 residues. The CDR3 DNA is TGTGCCAGCAGCTTTCTGTCAGGGGCCCAAGAGACCCAGTACTTC. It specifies CASSFLSGAQETQYF.

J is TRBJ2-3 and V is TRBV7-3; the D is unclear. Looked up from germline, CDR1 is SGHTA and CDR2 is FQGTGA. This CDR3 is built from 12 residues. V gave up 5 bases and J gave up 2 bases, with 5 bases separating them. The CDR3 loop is CASSPNTDTQYF. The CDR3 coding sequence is TGTGCCAGCAGCCCTAACACAGATACGCAGTATTTT. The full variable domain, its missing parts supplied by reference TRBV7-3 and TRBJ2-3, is GAGVSQTPSNKVTEKGKYVELRCDPISGHTALYWYRQSLGQGPEFLIYFQGTGAADDSGLPNDRFFAVRPEGSVSTLKIQRTERGDSAVYLCASSPNTDTQYFGPGTRLTVL.

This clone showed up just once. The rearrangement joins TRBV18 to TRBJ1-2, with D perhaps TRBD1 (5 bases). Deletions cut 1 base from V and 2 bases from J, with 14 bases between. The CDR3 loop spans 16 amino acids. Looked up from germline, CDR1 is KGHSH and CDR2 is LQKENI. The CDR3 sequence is CASSPQKARTNYGYTF. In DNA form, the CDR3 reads TGTGCCAGCTCACCACAGAAAGCCAGGACAAACTATGGCTACACCTTC.

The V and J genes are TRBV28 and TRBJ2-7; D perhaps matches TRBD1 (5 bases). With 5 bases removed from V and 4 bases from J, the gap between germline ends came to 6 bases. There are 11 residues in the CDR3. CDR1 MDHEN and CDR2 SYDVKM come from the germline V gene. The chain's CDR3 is CASSRGYEQYF. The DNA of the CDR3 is TGTGCCAGCAGTAGGGGATACGAGCAGTACTTC.

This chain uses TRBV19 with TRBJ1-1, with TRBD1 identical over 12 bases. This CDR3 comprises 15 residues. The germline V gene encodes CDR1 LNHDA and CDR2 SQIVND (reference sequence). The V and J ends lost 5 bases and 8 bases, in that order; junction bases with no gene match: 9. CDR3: CASSFKGQGAREAFF. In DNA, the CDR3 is TGTGCCAGTAGTTTCAAGGGACAGGGGGCTCGCGAAGCTTTCTTT. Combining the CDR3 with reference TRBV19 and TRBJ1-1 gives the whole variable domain DGGITQSPKYLFRKEGQNVTLSCEQNLNHDAMYWYRQDPGQGLRLIYYSQIVNDFQKGDIAEGYSVSREKKESFPLTVTSAQKNPTAFYLCASSFKGQGAREAFFGQGTRLTVV.

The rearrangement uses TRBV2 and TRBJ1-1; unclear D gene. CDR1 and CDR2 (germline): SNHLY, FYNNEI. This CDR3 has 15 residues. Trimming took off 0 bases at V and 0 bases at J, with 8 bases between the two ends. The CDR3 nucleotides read TGTGCCAGCAGTGAAGCGCGCGGATTGAACACTGAAGCTTTCTTT. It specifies CASSEARGLNTEAFF. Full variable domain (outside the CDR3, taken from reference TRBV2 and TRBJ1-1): EPEVTQTPSHQVTQMGQEVILRCVPISNHLYFYWYRQILGQKVEFLVSFYNNEISEKSEIFDDQFSVERPDGSNFTLKIRSTKLEDSAMYFCASSEARGLNTEAFFGQGTRLTVV.

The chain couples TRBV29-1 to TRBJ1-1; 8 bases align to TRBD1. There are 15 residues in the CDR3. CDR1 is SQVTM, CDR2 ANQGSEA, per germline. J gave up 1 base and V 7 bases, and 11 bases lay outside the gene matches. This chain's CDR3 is CSASSGTGANTEAFF. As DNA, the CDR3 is TGCAGCGCCAGCTCGGGGACAGGTGCGAACACTGAAGCTTTCTTT.

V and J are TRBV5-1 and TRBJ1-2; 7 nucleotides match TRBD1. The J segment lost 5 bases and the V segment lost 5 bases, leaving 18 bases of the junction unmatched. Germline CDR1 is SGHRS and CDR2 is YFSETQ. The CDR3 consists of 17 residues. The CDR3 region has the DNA TGCGCCAGCAGTTCCGGTCTTGGGACAGCACAAGGGTATGGCTACACCTTC. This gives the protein CASSSGLGTAQGYGYTF.

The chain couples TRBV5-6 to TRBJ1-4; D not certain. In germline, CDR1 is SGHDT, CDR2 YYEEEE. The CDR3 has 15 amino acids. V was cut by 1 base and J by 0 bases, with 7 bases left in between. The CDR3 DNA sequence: TGTGCCAGCAGCTTGACTACCTCAACTAATGAAAAACTGTTTTTT. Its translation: CASSLTTSTNEKLFF.

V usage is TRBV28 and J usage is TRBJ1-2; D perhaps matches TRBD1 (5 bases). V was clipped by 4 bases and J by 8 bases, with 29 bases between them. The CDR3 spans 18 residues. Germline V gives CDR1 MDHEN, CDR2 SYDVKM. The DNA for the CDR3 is TGTGCCAGCAGTTCCGTTCAGGGATCGCTTTGGGCCCAACCCGGCTACACCTTC. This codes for CASSSVQGSLWAQPGYTF.

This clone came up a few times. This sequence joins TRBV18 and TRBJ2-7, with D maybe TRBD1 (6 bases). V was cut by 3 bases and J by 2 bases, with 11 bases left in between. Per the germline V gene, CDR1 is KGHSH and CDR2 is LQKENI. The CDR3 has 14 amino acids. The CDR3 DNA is TGTGCCAGCTCACCGGCGACAGGACCCTACGAGCAGTACTTC. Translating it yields CASSPATGPYEQYF.

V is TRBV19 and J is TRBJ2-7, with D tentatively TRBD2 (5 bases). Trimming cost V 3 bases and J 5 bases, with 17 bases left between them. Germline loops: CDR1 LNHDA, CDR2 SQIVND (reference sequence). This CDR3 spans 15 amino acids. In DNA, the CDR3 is TGTGCCAGTAGTATGAGAGGGCCTAGTCGTAACGAGCAGTACTTC. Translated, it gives CASSMRGPSRNEQYF. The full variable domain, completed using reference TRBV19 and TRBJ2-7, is DGGITQSPKYLFRKEGQNVTLSCEQNLNHDAMYWYRQDPGQGLRLIYYSQIVNDFQKGDIAEGYSVSREKKESFPLTVTSAQKNPTAFYLCASSMRGPSRNEQYFGPGTRLTVT.

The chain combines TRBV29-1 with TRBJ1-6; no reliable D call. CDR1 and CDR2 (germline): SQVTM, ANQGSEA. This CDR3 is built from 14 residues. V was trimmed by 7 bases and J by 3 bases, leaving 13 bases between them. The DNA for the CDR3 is TGCAGCGCATCGTCCGGGGACTATAATTCACCCCTCCACTTT. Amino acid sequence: CSASSGDYNSPLHF.

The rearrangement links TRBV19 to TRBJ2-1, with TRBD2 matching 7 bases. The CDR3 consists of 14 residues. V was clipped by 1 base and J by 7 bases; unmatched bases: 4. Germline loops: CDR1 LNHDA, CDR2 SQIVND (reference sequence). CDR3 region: CASSIVGGVNEQFF. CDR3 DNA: TGTGCCAGTAGTATAGTGGGAGGGGTAAATGAGCAGTTCTTC. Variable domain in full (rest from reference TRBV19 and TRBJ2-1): DGGITQSPKYLFRKEGQNVTLSCEQNLNHDAMYWYRQDPGQGLRLIYYSQIVNDFQKGDIAEGYSVSREKKESFPLTVTSAQKNPTAFYLCASSIVGGVNEQFFGPGTRLTVL.

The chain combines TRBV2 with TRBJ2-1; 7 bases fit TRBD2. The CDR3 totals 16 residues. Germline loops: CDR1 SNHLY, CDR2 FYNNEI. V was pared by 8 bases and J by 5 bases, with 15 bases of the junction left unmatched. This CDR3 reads CASAKHGTTRNNEQFF. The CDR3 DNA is TGTGCCAGCGCGAAGCACGGGACTACGAGGAACAATGAGCAGTTCTTC.